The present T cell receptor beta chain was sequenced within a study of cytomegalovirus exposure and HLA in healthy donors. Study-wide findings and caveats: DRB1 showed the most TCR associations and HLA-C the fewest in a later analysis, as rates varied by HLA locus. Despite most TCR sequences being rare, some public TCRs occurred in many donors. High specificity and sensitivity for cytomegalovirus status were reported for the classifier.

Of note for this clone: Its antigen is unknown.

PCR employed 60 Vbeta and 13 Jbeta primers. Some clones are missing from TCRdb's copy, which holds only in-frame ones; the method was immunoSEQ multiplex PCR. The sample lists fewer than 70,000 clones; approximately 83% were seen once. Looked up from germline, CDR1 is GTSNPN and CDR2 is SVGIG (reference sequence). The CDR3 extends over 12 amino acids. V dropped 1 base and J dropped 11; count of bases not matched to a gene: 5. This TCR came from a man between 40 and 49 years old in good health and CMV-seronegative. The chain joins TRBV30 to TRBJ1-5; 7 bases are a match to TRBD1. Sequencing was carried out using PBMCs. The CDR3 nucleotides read TGTGCCTGGAGTGCCGCGACAGGGTCCCAGCATTTT. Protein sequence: CAWSAATGSQHF. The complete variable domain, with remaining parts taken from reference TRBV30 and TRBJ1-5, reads SQTIHQWPATLVQPVGSPLSLECTVEGTSNPNLYWYRQAAGRGLQLLFYSVGIGQISSEVPQNLSASRPQDRQFILSSKKLLLSDSGFYLCAWSAATGSQHFGDGTRLSIL.